What follows are 17 T cell receptor beta chains derived from one specimen sequenced in a study of blood T cells in healthy people across ages. The authors ran a second PCR of 7 to 11 cycles using a sample-barcoded 5' primer and a J-beta primer mix. TCRdb reprocessed the 5' RACE reads via MiXCR and lists one record per CDR3 protein. The sample has about 280,000 distinct CDR3 sequences; around 29% are singletons. The source material was blood. The source of these receptors is a woman in her 70s in good health.

The chain is built from TRBV5-1 and TRBJ1-1; D gene ambiguous. The CDR3 has 14 amino acids. The germline CDR1 and CDR2 sequences are SGHRS and YFSETQ. Trimming removed 0 bases at V and 1 base at J, with 7 bases between. The chain's CDR3 is CASSLAGQNTEAFF. The CDR3 region has the DNA TGCGCCAGCAGCTTGGCCGGGCAGAACACTGAAGCTTTCTTT.

This clonotype showed up just a few times. The chain recombines TRBV11-1 with TRBJ1-3; D is unclear. V lost 3 bases and J 4 bases, leaving 10 bases between the germline ends. Germline CDR1 is SGHAT and CDR2 is FQDESV (reference sequence). The CDR3 extends over 14 amino acids. The CDR3 DNA sequence: TGTGCCAGCAGCTTGGAACGTGCGGGAAACACCATATATTTT. Its translation: CASSLERAGNTIYF.

This clonotype has only a few counts. The gene calls are TRBV5-1 and TRBJ2-5; TRBD2 agrees at 7 bases. Judging by the DNA end, TRBJ2-1 fits better; the J call may be wrong. This CDR3 contains 17 residues. CDR1 SGHRS and CDR2 YFSETQ come from the germline V gene. This CDR3 reads CASSLTSTRERRNEQFF. Here the CDR3 DNA reads TGCGCCAGCAGCTTGACCTCTACGCGGGAGAGACGCAATGAGCAGTTCTTC.

This rearrangement joins TRBV6-2 or TRBV6-3 to TRBJ2-2; TRBD2 agrees at 8 bases. The CDR3 totals 14 residues. J gave up 7 bases and V 5 bases, and 6 bases lay outside the gene matches. Germline CDR1 and CDR2: MNHEY and SVGEGT. The CDR3 spells CASSPGLVGGELFF. CDR3 nucleotide sequence: TGTGCCAGCAGTCCGGGACTAGTTGGCGGGGAGCTGTTTTTT.

This clonotype was observed a few times. This chain joins TRBV9 and TRBJ2-5; no clear D gene. Near its end, the DNA agrees better with TRBJ2-1, so the J call may be wrong. CDR3 length equals 13 residues. Per the germline V gene, CDR1 is SGDLS and CDR2 is YYNGEE. CDR3: CASSGPANNEQFF. The CDR3 DNA follows: TGTGCCAGCAGCGGTCCCGCAAACAATGAGCAGTTCTTC.

A remark on this clonotype: At one of its ends the junction is not consistent with the germline gene, which may arise from a read error. The chain is built from TRBV7-2 and TRBJ1-1, with a weak D call TRBD1 (6 bases). Germline-derived CDR1 and CDR2 are SGHTA and FQGNSA. The length of the CDR3 is 16 residues. CDR3 DNA sequence: TGTGCCAGCAGCTTAGCGGGGGCGGGGATGAACGCTGAAGCTTTCTTT. Protein product: CASSLAGAGMNAEAFF.

The chain joins TRBV7-9 to TRBJ1-2; D is undetermined. Looked up from germline, CDR1 is SEHNR and CDR2 is FQNEAQ (reference sequence). Deletions cut 3 bases from V and 5 bases from J, with 4 bases between. The CDR3 totals 11 residues. Here the CDR3 DNA reads TGTGCCAGCAGCTTGGAATATGGCTACACCTTC. Its translation is CASSLEYGYTF.

The sample holds a few counts of this clonotype. This rearrangement joins TRBV20-1 to TRBJ2-3; 8 bases map to TRBD2. The CDR3 totals 13 residues. Trimming cost V 3 bases and J 14 bases; bases outside gene matches: 13. From germline, CDR1 is DFQATT and CDR2 SNEGSKA (reference sequence). The CDR3, as DNA: TGCAGTGCTAGGCAACCCAGCGGGAGACGGGTGTATTTT. Its protein is CSARQPSGRRVYF.

The sample holds one count of this clonotype. One end of the junction is discordant with germline, which a read error may explain. The chain employs TRBV24-1 and TRBJ1-1; D is uncertain. The CDR3 is 13 residues long. The germline gives CDR1 KGHDR, CDR2 SFDVKD. CDR3 sequence reads: CATSDPGRTEAFF. In nucleotides, the CDR3 is TGTGCCACCAGTGACCCCGGTCGGACTGAAGCTTTTTTT.

This chain uses TRBV12-3 or TRBV12-4 with TRBJ2-3; D uncertain. The CDR3 totals 12 residues. The V and J ends lost 8 bases and 6 bases respectively, with 12 bases between them. In DNA, the CDR3 is TGTGCCAGCCGGGCCGAAACGGATACGCAGTATTTT. This codes for CASRAETDTQYF.

This clonotype appeared many times. The rearrangement joins TRBV5-1 to TRBJ2-1, with 10 bases aligning to TRBD2. The V and J ends lost 0 bases and 9 bases, in that order; junction bases with no gene match: 6. Germline V gene lookup returns CDR1 SGHRS and CDR2 YFSETQ. There are 15 residues in the CDR3. The CDR3 protein is CASSLGSGRATEQFF. The CDR3 nucleotides read TGCGCCAGCAGCTTGGGGAGCGGGAGGGCCACTGAGCAGTTCTTC.

The chain's CDR3 is CASSLVTGATTNEKLFF. The CDR3 DNA follows: TGCGCCAGCAGCTTGGTGACAGGAGCTACAACTAATGAAAAACTGTTTTTT. This chain links TRBV5-1 with TRBJ1-4, with D possibly TRBD1 on 6 matching bases. Germline V CDR1 and CDR2: SGHRS, YFSETQ. Trimming took 0 bases from V and 0 from J, leaving 12 bases between them. The CDR3 runs 17 residues. Combining the CDR3 with reference TRBV5-1 and TRBJ1-4 gives the whole variable domain KAGVTQTPRYLIKTRGQQVTLSCSPISGHRSVSWYQQTPGQGLQFLFEYFSETQRNKGNFPGRFSGRQFSNSRSEMNVSTLELGDSALYLCASSLVTGATTNEKLFFGSGTQLSVL.

V and J are TRBV24-1 and TRBJ1-5, with unresolved D. CDR3 length equals 12 residues. Germline-derived CDR1 and CDR2 are KGHDR and SFDVKD. The V gene lost 4 bases and the J gene lost 7 bases, with 7 bases spanning the gap. CDR3 residues: CATSDGGQPQHF. The CDR3 region has the DNA TGTGCCACCAGTGACGGTGGCCAGCCCCAGCATTTT.

This chain uses TRBV12-3 or TRBV12-4 with TRBJ2-1; 8 nucleotides agree with TRBD2. The CDR3 has 15 residues. J gave up 4 bases and V 1 base, and 3 bases lay outside the gene matches. The CDR3 is CASSLDLAGYNEQFF. The CDR3 DNA is TGTGCCAGCAGTTTAGACCTAGCGGGTTACAATGAGCAGTTCTTC.

The chain has TRBV7-9 and TRBJ2-1; the D gene is possibly TRBD1 (5 bases). This CDR3 region has 15 residues. The V end was cut by 4 bases, the J end by 5 bases, with 15 bases between. Germline lookup yields CDR1 SEHNR and CDR2 FQNEAQ (reference sequence). CDR3 DNA: TGTGCCAGCAGCTCCTCTGTAGGGGCGCACAATGAGCAGTTCTTC. It is translated as CASSSSVGAHNEQFF.

This clonotype occurred a few times. CDR3 region: CASSLPWDGHTDTQYF. The DNA for the CDR3 is TGTGCCAGCAGTTTACCCTGGGACGGTCACACAGATACGCAGTATTTT. The gene calls are TRBV28 and TRBJ2-3, with D possibly called TRBD1 or TRBD2 (5 bases each). V dropped 2 bases and J dropped 2 bases, with 14 bases sitting between them. This CDR3 region has 16 residues. Germline lookup yields CDR1 MDHEN and CDR2 SYDVKM. The full variable domain, completed using reference TRBV28 and TRBJ2-3, is DVKVTQSSRYLVKRTGEKVFLECVQDMDHENMFWYRQDPGLGLRLIYFSYDVKMKEKGDIPEGYSVSREKKERFSLILESASTNQTSMYLCASSLPWDGHTDTQYFGPGTRLTVL.

The CDR3 reads CASSEGYTQYF. DNA for the CDR3: TGTGCCAGCAGCGAGGGGTACACCCAGTACTTC. The gene calls are TRBV9 and TRBJ2-5, with a tentative D call TRBD1 (5 bases). V was cut by 3 bases and J by 8 bases, with 8 bases left in between. This CDR3 has 11 amino acids. Germline-derived CDR1 and CDR2 are SGDLS and YYNGEE.